These T cell receptor beta chains were read from a single sample in a study of blood T cell repertoires in COVID-19. Here immunoSEQ multiplex PCR was the method, and the copy in TCRdb shows in-frame clones only, minus some. The sample consists of 200,000 to 250,000 clones, just over 90% of them appearing once. The material sequenced was peripheral blood. The source of these receptors is a man aged 30 to 45 with acute or convalescent COVID-19. The CDR3 runs from the conserved cysteine through the conserved F or W. The order of the fields is D gene, clone size, V gene, J gene, CDR3 protein, CDR3 DNA. The D gene is left open where the match is weak. Size is omitted from some rows. Given values are once, few, many or a class for expanded clones.

D: NA; size: NA; V: TRBV7-3; J: TRBJ2-3; CDR3: CASSNRRGDTQYF; DNA: TGTGCCAGCAGCAACCGCCGGGGGGATACGCAGTATTTT
D: NA; size: NA; V: TRBV4-1; J: TRBJ1-5; CDR3: CASSPSRVVSNQPQHF; DNA: TGCGCCAGCAGCCCCAGCAGGGTAGTCAGCAATCAGCCCCAGCATTTT
D: NA; size: NA; V: TRBV15; J: TRBJ2-4; CDR3: CATSRARVENIQYF; DNA: TGTGCCACCAGCAGAGCCAGGGTGGAAAACATTCAGTACTTC
D: TRBD2; size: NA; V: TRBV30; J: TRBJ2-1; CDR3: CAWRFSGTSGEQFF; DNA: TGTGCCTGGCGATTTTCCGGGACTAGCGGAGAGCAGTTCTTC
D: TRBD1; size: NA; V: TRBV13; J: TRBJ1-2; CDR3: CASSRGTGGSGYGYTF; DNA: TGTGCCAGCAGCCGGGGGACAGGGGGCAGCGGCTATGGCTACACCTTC
D: TRBD2; size: NA; V: TRBV30; J: TRBJ2-5; CDR3: CASNPSGGPRVQETQYF; DNA: TGTGCCTCAAACCCTAGCGGGGGCCCCCGGGTACAAGAGACCCAGTACTTC
D: TRBD1; size: NA; V: TRBV24-1; J: TRBJ2-5; CDR3: CATSDPGTGDETQYF; DNA: TGTGCCACCAGTGACCCCGGGACAGGGGACGAGACCCAGTACTTC
D: NA; size: NA; V: TRBV9; J: TRBJ2-1; CDR3: CASSVSRDEQFF; DNA: TGTGCCAGCAGCGTATCGAGGGATGAGCAGTTCTTC
D: NA; size: NA; V: TRBV19; J: TRBJ1-2; CDR3: CASSVRDTTYGYTF; DNA: TGTGCCAGTAGTGTCCGGGACACAACCTATGGCTACACCTTC
D: TRBD1; size: once; V: TRBV30; J: TRBJ1-1; CDR3: CASFERTGGTEAFF; DNA: TGTGCCTCATTTGAGAGGACAGGGGGCACTGAAGCTTTCTTT